The TCR beta chain under discussion was sequenced for a study of neurological immune-mediated disorders. Whole-study context: The roughly 34 multiple sclerosis patients comprised some 31 relapsing-remitting and 3 secondary progressive cases.

This clonotype was seen at least ten times. 5'RACE generated cDNA with 10-nucleotide random UMIs. Whenever a sequencing run was performed, it yielded over 190 million TCR-beta sequences from 15-18 subjects. Via MiXCR, TCRdb re-called the 5' RACE reads, giving one row per CDR3 protein. The table shows 95,000 to 150,000 distinct CDR3 sequences, with roughly 3.4% occurring only once. PBMCs numbering 2 million and stored at -80 C yielded the unsorted libraries. V was clipped by 4 bases and J by 6 bases; unmatched bases: 2. This CDR3 has 13 residues. Germline V gene data show CDR1 as LGHDT and CDR2 as YNNKEL (reference sequence).

The specimen was PBMCs. The chain has TRBV3-1 and TRBJ1-5; 8 bases fit TRBD1. This receptor was identified in a woman in her twenties or thirties with multiple sclerosis. The CDR3 DNA reads as TGTGCCAGCAGCCCGACAGGGGTTCAGCCCCAGCATTTT. This gives the protein CASSPTGVQPQHF.